One sample yielded the 26 T cell receptor beta chains listed below, sequenced in a study of control samples from healthy donors and cancer patients. Data came from immunoSEQ multiplex PCR; TCRdb stores just in-frame clones and leaves some out. The top ten hold 6.2% of the sample, which has some 73,000 clones, 94% seen once. Material for sequencing was blood. The receptors stem from a middle-aged woman in good health.

The chain couples TRBV6-6 to TRBJ1-2; 7 nucleotides line up with TRBD1. The V gene end was trimmed by 5 bases and the J gene end by 5 bases; junction bases not matched to a gene: 14. Germline CDR1 and CDR2: MNHNY and SVGAGI (reference sequence). The CDR3 has 16 residues. CDR3 coding DNA: TGTGCCAGCAGTCACAGCGCCCAGGGGGTCAAGTATGGCTACACCTTC. Residues: CASSHSAQGVKYGYTF.

The chain has TRBV12-5 and TRBJ2-1; a possible D gene is TRBD2 (5 bases). The CDR3 totals 16 residues. In germline, CDR1 is LGHNT, CDR2 FRNRAP. The V end lost 5 bases, the J end lost 7 bases, and 21 bases lay between the germline ends. The CDR3 bases are TGTGCTAGTGGTCTCACAACTAGTCCTATGATGAATGAGCAGTTCTTC. This codes for CASGLTTSPMMNEQFF.

This chain joins TRBV7-8 and TRBJ2-7; a possible D gene is TRBD2 (6 bases). Trimming pared 5 bases from V and 5 bases from J, leaving 16 bases between. The CDR3 is made up of 14 amino acids. CDR1 and CDR2 from the germline V gene are SGHVS and FQNEAQ. The chain's CDR3 is CASSPWGGIDEQYF. DNA for the CDR3: TGTGCCAGCAGCCCCTGGGGCGGGATCGACGAGCAGTACTTC.

This clone was seen only once. The chain joins TRBV24-1 to TRBJ2-5, with unresolved D. CDR1 is KGHDR, CDR2 SFDVKD, per germline. Deletions cut 7 bases from V and 2 bases from J, with 16 bases between. The CDR3 is 15 residues long. The CDR3 here is CATSSSKHKQETQYF. CDR3 nucleotide sequence: TGTGCCACCAGCTCAAGTAAACACAAACAAGAGACCCAGTACTTC.

The chain employs TRBV6-1 and TRBJ1-3; TRBD1 might be the D (5 bases). Trimming took off 1 base at V and 2 bases at J, with 15 bases between the two ends. Germline CDR1 and CDR2: MNHNS and SASEGT. The CDR3 covers 17 residues. As DNA, the CDR3 is TGTGCCAGCAGTGAAGAGCCCAGGGCGGGTACTGGAAACACCATATATTTT. Protein sequence: CASSEEPRAGTGNTIYF.

The chain carries TRBV6-6 and TRBJ2-7, with a tentative D call TRBD2 (6 bases). The CDR3 is 16 residues long. Trimming stripped 0 bases from V and 0 bases from J, with 12 bases between. CDR1 is MNHNY and CDR2 is SVGAGI in the germline V gene (reference sequence). The CDR3 protein is CASSYSSEGLSYEQYF. CDR3 DNA: TGTGCCAGCAGTTACTCGAGTGAGGGACTCTCCTACGAGCAGTACTTC.

The gene calls are TRBV2 and TRBJ1-1, with D uncertain. Trimming cost V 4 bases and J 4 bases, with 19 bases left between them. CDR3 length equals 16 residues. Looked up from germline, CDR1 is SNHLY and CDR2 is FYNNEI. CDR3 region: CASSARSPGGSTEAFF. The CDR3 DNA follows: TGTGCCAGCAGTGCGAGGTCACCTGGAGGTAGCACTGAAGCTTTCTTT.

The V call is TRBV30, the J call TRBJ2-7; 13 bases map to TRBD2. The trim removed 0 bases at V and 4 bases at J, leaving 9 bases unmatched. Germline V gene data show CDR1 as GTSNPN and CDR2 as SVGIG (reference sequence). The CDR3 is 17 residues long. The CDR3 DNA sequence: TGTGCCTGGAGTGTACTAGCGGGAGGGCCAGTGGGGTACGAGCAGTACTTC. Its protein is CAWSVLAGGPVGYEQYF.

This chain joins TRBV5-3 and TRBJ1-1; no firm D call. TRBV5-3 is an ORF; its function is uncertain. The ends were cut back, 5 bases at V and 1 base at J, with 9 bases in the middle. CDR3 length: 13 amino acids. CDR3 in DNA: TGTGCCAGAAGACAAGATAAGAACACTGAAGCTTTCTTT. Protein product: CARRQDKNTEAFF.

This clone came up once. The chain recombines TRBV3-1 (or the pseudogene TRBV3-2) with TRBJ1-3; D is unclear. Germline V gives CDR1 LGHDT, CDR2 YNNKEL (reference sequence). The V gene lost 0 bases and the J gene lost 3 bases, with 6 bases spanning the gap. This CDR3 comprises 14 residues. The CDR3 sequence: CASSQDHRGNTIYF. The CDR3 coding sequence is TGTGCCAGCAGCCAAGATCATCGTGGAAACACCATATATTTT.

This chain uses TRBV5-8 with TRBJ2-2; D call uncertain. Germline V gene sequence: CDR1 SGHTS, CDR2 YDEGEE. This CDR3 has 12 amino acids. V was clipped by 9 bases and J by 6 bases, with 12 bases between them. This CDR3 is CATARMSGELFF. In DNA, the CDR3 is TGTGCCACAGCCAGGATGTCCGGGGAGCTGTTTTTT.

The chain has TRBV19 and TRBJ2-7, with 8 bases fitting TRBD2. The CDR3 spans 14 residues. V trimming: 8 bases; J trimming: 0 bases; junction bases outside the gene matches: 6. Germline CDR1 reads LNHDA; CDR2 reads SQIVND (reference sequence). CDR3 in amino acids: CASSISGSSYEQYF. The CDR3, as DNA: TGTGCCAGTTCCATAAGCGGGAGCTCCTACGAGCAGTACTTC.

The chain recombines TRBV7-2 with TRBJ1-5; D is undetermined. The V end was cut by 1 base, the J end by 9 bases, with 13 bases between. The germline CDR1 and CDR2 sequences are SGHTA and FQGNSA. The CDR3 is 14 residues long. In nucleotides, the CDR3 is TGTGCCAGCAGCTTAGGGACTCCGGGTACGCCCCAGCATTTT. This translates into CASSLGTPGTPQHF.

This chain connects TRBV9 to TRBJ2-7; 9 bases are a match to TRBD1. Germline CDR1 reads SGDLS; CDR2 reads YYNGEE. The CDR3 contains 14 residues. J gave up 6 bases and V 1 base, and 5 bases lay outside the gene matches. The CDR3 here is CASSVQGDRVEQYF. CDR3 in DNA: TGTGCCAGCAGCGTACAAGGGGACAGGGTCGAGCAGTACTTC.

The chain is built from TRBV5-1 and TRBJ2-3; 8 bases fit TRBD1. Germline trimming cut 5 bases from V and 6 bases from J; bases unmatched to any gene: 5. The CDR3 contains 13 residues. From germline, CDR1 is SGHRS and CDR2 YFSETQ. CDR3 sequence (DNA): TGCGCCAGCAGAGCCCAGGGGGCCGATACGCAGTATTTT. Its translation is CASRAQGADTQYF.

This clone has just one count. The V gene is TRBV21-1, the J gene TRBJ1-1. TRBV21-1 constitutes a pseudogene. The CDR3 is made up of 21 amino acids. The CDR3 here is CASSNSPAGSGPWGRNTEAFF. The CDR3 nucleotides read TGTGCCAGCAGCAATAGCCCTGCTGGGAGCGGGCCCTGGGGAAGGAACACTGAAGCTTTCTTT.

The chain couples TRBV4-3 to TRBJ1-6; D remains ambiguous. Trimming pared 1 base from V and 0 bases from J, leaving 7 bases between. The CDR3 consists of 16 residues. Germline assignment: CDR1 LGHNA and CDR2 YSLEER. The CDR3 bases are TGCGCCAGCAGCCAAGCGGAAAGCTCCTATAATTCACCCCTCCACTTT. Amino acids: CASSQAESSYNSPLHF.

V gene TRBV19 combines with J gene TRBJ2-1; TRBD2 is a possible D gene (5 bases). Trimming took off 3 bases at V and 9 bases at J, with 12 bases between the two ends. Germline V lookup: CDR1 LNHDA, CDR2 SQIVND (reference sequence). The CDR3 is 13 amino acids. The CDR3 DNA is TGTGCCAGTAGTATTGGAGGACGGAGTGAGCAGTTCTTC. As protein: CASSIGGRSEQFF.

The chain combines TRBV3-1 (or the pseudogene TRBV3-2) with TRBJ2-5; 15 positions match TRBD2. Germline V CDR1 and CDR2: LGHDT, YNNKEL (reference sequence). This CDR3 has 19 residues. The V gene end was trimmed by 5 bases and the J gene end by 1 base; junction bases not matched to a gene: 11. This CDR3 reads CASSYPRTSGREIQETQYF. Here the CDR3 DNA reads TGTGCCAGCAGCTATCCACGGACTAGCGGGAGGGAGATCCAAGAGACCCAGTACTTC.

The V and J genes are TRBV11-2 and TRBJ2-7, with 13 bases lining up with TRBD2. The V segment lost 5 bases and the J segment 2 bases; nucleotides outside the gene matches: 9. Germline V gene sequence: CDR1 SGHAT, CDR2 FQNNGV. The CDR3 length is 17 residues. CDR3 loop: CASSARTSGGPTYEQYF. CDR3 DNA: TGTGCCAGCAGCGCTCGGACTAGCGGGGGCCCTACCTACGAGCAGTACTTC.

Points on this clone: Additional DNA sequences in this sample encode the identical CDR3. The V and J genes are TRBV18 and TRBJ1-5, with 9 bases fitting TRBD1. The CDR3 runs to 14 residues. The germline V gene encodes CDR1 KGHSH and CDR2 LQKENI. V dropped 2 bases and J dropped 4; count of bases not matched to a gene: 0. As DNA, the CDR3 is TGTGCCAGCTCACCAGGACAGGGGAATCAGCCCCAGCATTTT. This translates into CASSPGQGNQPQHF.

The chain is built from TRBV6-5 and TRBJ2-2; 12 bases match TRBD2. CDR1 MNHEY and CDR2 SVGAGI come from the germline V gene. The CDR3 consists of 14 residues. V shed 6 bases and J 11 bases; nucleotides not matched to a gene: 7. CDR3 sequence reads: CASSPGTSGFELFF. CDR3 coding DNA: TGTGCCAGCAGCCCCGGGACTAGCGGGTTCGAGCTGTTTTTT.

The V gene is TRBV7-9, the J gene TRBJ1-2; no reliable D call. The CDR3 is made up of 13 amino acids. The germline gives CDR1 SEHNR, CDR2 FQNEAQ (reference sequence). Trimming cost V 5 bases and J 6 bases, with 13 bases left between them. CDR3 bases: TGTGCCAGCAGCCGAGGGTCCCGGAATGGCTACACCTTC. Amino acid sequence: CASSRGSRNGYTF.

The CDR3 loop is CASSDTTDTQYF. CDR3 nucleotide sequence: TGCGCCAGCAGTGATACCACAGATACGCAGTATTTT. The genes are TRBV10-2 and TRBJ2-3, with unresolved D. CDR3 length equals 12 residues. Between the trimmed V and J ends, which lost 3 bases and 2 bases, there was a span of 3 bases. Looked up from germline, CDR1 is WSHSY and CDR2 is SAAADI.

This chain joins TRBV5-1 and TRBJ2-2; 12 bases are a match to TRBD1. The CDR3 covers 15 residues. Germline V gene sequence: CDR1 SGHRS, CDR2 YFSETQ. V lost 5 bases to trimming and J lost 7 bases; unmatched junction nucleotides: 6. Here the CDR3 reads CASSPGTGGNGELFF. The CDR3, as DNA: TGCGCCAGCAGTCCCGGGACAGGGGGCAACGGGGAGCTGTTTTTT. Combining the CDR3 with reference TRBV5-1 and TRBJ2-2 gives the whole variable domain KAGVTQTPRYLIKTRGQQVTLSCSPISGHRSVSWYQQTPGQGLQFLFEYFSETQRNKGNFPGRFSGRQFSNSRSEMNVSTLELGDSALYLCASSPGTGGNGELFFGEGSRLTVL.

The gene calls are TRBV7-2 and TRBJ2-1, with a possible D match to TRBD1 (6 bases). This CDR3 has 13 residues. Per germline, CDR1 SGHTA and CDR2 FQGNSA. Trimming shortened V by 2 bases and J by 8 bases, and 10 bases separated the two germline ends. In nucleotides, the CDR3 is TGTGCCAGCAGCTTAAACAGGGCTCATGAGCAGTTCTTC. It is translated as CASSLNRAHEQFF. Full variable domain (remainder filled in from reference TRBV7-2 and TRBJ2-1): GAGVSQSPSNKVTEKGKDVELRCDPISGHTALYWYRQSLGQGLEFLIYFQGNSAPDKSGLPSDRFSAERTGGSVSTLTIQRTQQEDSAVYLCASSLNRAHEQFFGPGTRLTVL.